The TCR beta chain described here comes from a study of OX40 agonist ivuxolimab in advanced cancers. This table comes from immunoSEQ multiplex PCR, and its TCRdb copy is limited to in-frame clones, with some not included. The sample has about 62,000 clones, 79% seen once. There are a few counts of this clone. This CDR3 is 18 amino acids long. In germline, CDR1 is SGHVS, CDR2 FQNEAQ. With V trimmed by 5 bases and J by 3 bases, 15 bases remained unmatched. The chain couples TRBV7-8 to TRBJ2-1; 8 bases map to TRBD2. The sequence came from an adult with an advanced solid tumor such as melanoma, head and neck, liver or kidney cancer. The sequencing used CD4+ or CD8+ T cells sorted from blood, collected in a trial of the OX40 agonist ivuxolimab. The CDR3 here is CASSPVGQAGVNYNEQFF. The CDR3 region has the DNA TGTGCCAGCAGCCCAGTGGGCCAAGCGGGGGTTAACTACAATGAGCAGTTCTTC.